One sample yielded the 15 T cell receptor beta chains listed below, sequenced in a study of CD8+ T cells in alopecia areata. Treatment meaning: oral pan-JAK inhibitor, 5-10 mg twice daily. cDNA serving as the sequencing template came from extracted, reverse transcribed RNA. Profiled with immunoSEQ multiplex PCR; TCRdb holds only in-frame clones, not every one. The table includes 120,000 to 150,000 clones, 80% to 90% detected once. This material consisted of CD8+ T cells sorted from blood, taken at week 4, from a patient treated with tofacitinib. The receptors were gathered from a human donor with alopecia areata.

The V and J genes are TRBV29-1 and TRBJ1-4; a possible D gene is TRBD1 (6 bases). Germline V CDR1 and CDR2: SQVTM, ANQGSEA. V lost 5 bases, J lost 0 bases, and 13 bases lay in between. The CDR3 sequence is 15 residues long. DNA of the CDR3: TGCAGCGTTTCGGGACACTCAGCAACTAATGAAAAACTGTTTTTT. Protein sequence: CSVSGHSATNEKLFF.

Only one count was recorded for this clone. This chain links TRBV4-3 with TRBJ2-7, with 8 bases aligning to TRBD1. Germline V lookup: CDR1 LGHNA, CDR2 YSLEER. After removal of 4 bases from V and 6 bases from J, the junction contained 8 bases not matched to a gene. The CDR3 sequence is 14 residues long. CDR3 sequence reads: CASSPRTGWGEQYF. The CDR3 bases are TGCGCCAGCAGCCCCCGGACAGGGTGGGGCGAGCAGTACTTC.

This chain connects TRBV11-1 to TRBJ2-1; 7 bases line up with TRBD2. The CDR3 is made up of 12 amino acids. CDR1 is SGHAT, CDR2 FQDESV, per germline (reference sequence). The V gene end was trimmed by 4 bases and the J gene end by 7 bases; junction bases not matched to a gene: 1. The CDR3 bases are TGTGCCAGCAGCTCAGCGGGGAATGAGCAGTTCTTC. It is translated as CASSSAGNEQFF.

V usage is TRBV15 and J usage is TRBJ2-7; TRBD1 agrees at 7 bases. The CDR3 consists of 14 residues. Germline trimming cut 3 bases from V and 5 bases from J; bases unmatched to any gene: 7. Per the germline V gene, CDR1 is LNHNV and CDR2 is YYDKDF (reference sequence). CDR3 amino acids: CATSSDRVNHEQYF. The CDR3 nucleotides read TGTGCCACCAGCAGCGACAGGGTGAATCACGAGCAGTACTTC. The whole variable domain, filled in from reference TRBV15 and TRBJ2-7, reads DAMVIQNPRYQVTQFGKPVTLSCSQTLNHNVMYWYQQKSSQAPKLLFHYYDKDFNNEADTPDNFQSRRPNTSFCFLDIRSPGLGDTAMYLCATSSDRVNHEQYFGPGTRLTVT.

This clone was detected only once. This chain joins TRBV10-2 and TRBJ2-3; D gene ambiguous. Trimming stripped 0 bases from V and 6 bases from J, with 7 bases between. The germline V gene has CDR1 WSHSY and CDR2 SAAADI. This CDR3 is built from 13 residues. The DNA for the CDR3 is TGCGCCAGCAGTGAGTCACTGGCGGATACGCAGTATTTT. Residues: CASSESLADTQYF.

The chain uses TRBV27 and TRBJ2-3, with no clear D. The length of the CDR3 is 13 residues. Germline loops: CDR1 MNHEY, CDR2 SMNVEV (reference sequence). Deletions cut 1 base from V and 4 bases from J, with 6 bases between. The CDR3 nucleotides read TGTGCCAGCAGTTTATATCCGGCAGATACGCAGTATTTT. As protein: CASSLYPADTQYF.

This chain uses TRBV7-8 with TRBJ2-3; D gene unclear. Germline CDR1 is SGHVS and CDR2 is FQNEAQ. V lost 4 bases, J lost 0 bases, and 11 bases lay in between. The length of the CDR3 is 15 residues. This CDR3 reads CASSSPMGSTDTQYF. The CDR3 region has the DNA TGTGCCAGCAGCTCCCCCATGGGTAGCACAGATACGCAGTATTTT.

This clone showed up just a few times. This chain connects TRBV7-3 to TRBJ2-1; tentatively, D is TRBD1 (5 bases). The germline V gene encodes CDR1 SGHTA and CDR2 FQGTGA. Deletions cut 5 bases from V and 7 bases from J, with 12 bases between. There are 13 residues in the CDR3. CDR3 sequence (DNA): TGTGCCAGCAGCCCTACAGGCCGGAATGAGCAGTTCTTC. Translation: CASSPTGRNEQFF.

Worth noting for this clone: Different DNA sequences within this sample yield the same CDR3. The V and J genes are TRBV29-1 and TRBJ1-4; no clear D gene. Germline loops: CDR1 SQVTM, CDR2 ANQGSEA. The CDR3 has 12 residues. V was trimmed by 0 bases and J by 10 bases, leaving 9 bases between them. CDR3 sequence: CSVEDEGSKLFF. In DNA form, the CDR3 reads TGCAGCGTTGAAGATGAAGGGTCAAAACTGTTTTTT.

The rearrangement uses TRBV5-1 and TRBJ2-3; D is possibly TRBD1 or TRBD2 (5 bases each). This CDR3 comprises 15 residues. Germline-derived CDR1 and CDR2 are SGHRS and YFSETQ. The germline V and J ends were trimmed by 4 bases and 2 bases, with 14 bases remaining between them. As DNA, the CDR3 is TGCGCCAGCAGCGCCTGGCAGGGAGCCACAGATACGCAGTATTTT. It yields the protein CASSAWQGATDTQYF.

The rearrangement uses TRBV27 and TRBJ2-2; D unresolved. Trimming shortened V by 2 bases and J by 2 bases, and 9 bases separated the two germline ends. Germline V lookup: CDR1 MNHEY, CDR2 SMNVEV (reference sequence). There are 15 residues in the CDR3. CDR3 DNA sequence: TGTGCCAGCAGTTTAGTTGGTGGAAACACCGGGGAGCTGTTTTTT. Translated: CASSLVGGNTGELFF.

The chain recombines TRBV6-6 with TRBJ1-1; D remains ambiguous. The CDR3 covers 13 residues. Deletions cut 2 bases from V and 8 bases from J, with 12 bases between. Germline-derived CDR1 and CDR2 are MNHNY and SVGAGI (reference sequence). The CDR3 region is CASSYVGDPEAFF. DNA for the CDR3: TGTGCCAGCAGTTACGTCGGAGACCCAGAAGCTTTCTTT.

This chain connects TRBV14 to TRBJ2-1; D remains ambiguous. CDR1 is SGHDN and CDR2 is FVKESK in the germline V gene. The V end lost 4 bases, the J end lost 2 bases, and 3 bases lay between the germline ends. This CDR3 has 12 amino acids. CDR3 nucleotide sequence: TGTGCCAGCAGCCTAGCCTACAATGAGCAGTTCTTC. Protein product: CASSLAYNEQFF.

The chain combines TRBV5-6 with TRBJ2-5, with no clear D. Germline CDR1 and CDR2: SGHDT and YYEEEE. This CDR3 has 13 amino acids. With 5 bases removed from V and 4 bases from J, the gap between germline ends came to 12 bases. CDR3 DNA: TGTGCCAGCAGTCGCGCCGCAACAGAGACCCAGTACTTC. This encodes CASSRAATETQYF.

In the case of this clone: Within the sample, other DNA sequences also encode this same CDR3. V gene TRBV2 combines with J gene TRBJ2-7; 9 nucleotides line up with TRBD2. Germline V gene sequence: CDR1 SNHLY, CDR2 FYNNEI. With 1 base clipped from V and 0 bases from J, the junction kept 4 bases outside the gene matches. This CDR3 is 16 amino acids long. This chain's CDR3 is CASSEGLAGTSYEQYF. The DNA for the CDR3 is TGTGCCAGCAGTGAAGGGCTAGCGGGGACCTCCTACGAGCAGTACTTC.